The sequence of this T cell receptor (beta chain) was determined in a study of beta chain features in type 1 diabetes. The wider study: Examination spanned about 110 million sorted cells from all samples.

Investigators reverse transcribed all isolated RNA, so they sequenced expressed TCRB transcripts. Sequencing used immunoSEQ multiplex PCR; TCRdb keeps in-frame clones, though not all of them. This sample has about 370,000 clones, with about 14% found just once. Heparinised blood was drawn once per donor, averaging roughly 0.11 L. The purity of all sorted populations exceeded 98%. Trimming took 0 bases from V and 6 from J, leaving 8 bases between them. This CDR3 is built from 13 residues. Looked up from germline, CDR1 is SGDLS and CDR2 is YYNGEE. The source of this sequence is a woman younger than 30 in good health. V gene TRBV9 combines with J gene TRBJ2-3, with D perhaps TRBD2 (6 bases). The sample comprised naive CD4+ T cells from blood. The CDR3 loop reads CASSVDGGDTQYF. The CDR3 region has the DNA TGTGCCAGCAGCGTAGATGGGGGGGATACGCAGTATTTT.